This is a list of T cell receptor beta chains from one sample in a study of blood T cell repertoires in COVID-19. Assay used: immunoSEQ multiplex PCR; TCRdb lists only in-frame clones, some missing. Of under 200,000 clones in the sample, about 80% were seen once. Sequenced material: peripheral blood. The receptor set was obtained from a man in his 70s with active or convalescent COVID-19. CDR3s include the opening cysteine and the closing phenylalanine or tryptophan. D genes are given only for firm matches. Expanded clones are given a class, and other clones once, few, many or no size at all.

v_call	clone_size	d_call	j_call	cdr3_aa	cdr3_nt
TRBV3-1/TRBV3-2	few	-	TRBJ2-7	CASSQAGNEQYF	TGTGCCAGCAGCCAAGCAGGGAACGAGCAGTACTTC
TRBV30	-	-	TRBJ2-7	CAWSWKTPYEQYF	TGTGCCTGGAGCTGGAAGACACCCTACGAGCAGTACTTC
TRBV4-3	-	TRBD1	TRBJ2-7	CASSQDWQGVVNEQYF	TGCGCCAGCAGCCAAGATTGGCAGGGGGTGGTAAACGAGCAGTACTTC
TRBV5-1	-	-	TRBJ2-3	CASSLEFIETDTQYF	TGCGCCAGCAGCTTGGAGTTCATAGAGACAGATACGCAGTATTTT
TRBV7-8	-	-	TRBJ1-1	CASSKKGEGTEAFF	TGTGCCAGCAGCAAAAAAGGGGAGGGCACTGAAGCTTTCTTT
TRBV2	-	-	TRBJ2-6	CASSESGRAGANVLTF	TGTGCCAGCAGTGAATCGGGCAGGGCTGGGGCCAACGTCCTGACTTTC
TRBV6-5	-	TRBD1	TRBJ2-1	CASSLGQGAHEQFF	TGTGCCAGCAGCCTGGGACAGGGGGCCCATGAGCAGTTCTTC
TRBV7-9	-	TRBD2	TRBJ2-3	CASSSLWTSGRSGADTQYF	TGTGCCAGCAGCTCCTTATGGACTAGCGGGAGAAGTGGTGCAGATACGCAGTATTTT
TRBV24-1	-	TRBD1	TRBJ2-1	CATSDSDRVGTNNEQFF	TGTGCCACCAGTGATTCGGACAGGGTTGGCACCAACAATGAGCAGTTCTTC
TRBV11-2	once	-	TRBJ2-3	CASSWVGGQTTDTQYF	TGTGCCAGCAGCTGGGTGGGGGGACAGACCACAGATACGCAGTATTTT
TRBV29-1	-	-	TRBJ1-1	CSVEDPSVLGANTEAFF	TGCAGCGTTGAAGATCCCTCTGTTTTAGGAGCGAACACTGAAGCTTTCTTT
TRBV6-1	-	-	TRBJ1-1	CASSEWISGHRNTEAFF	TGTGCCAGCAGTGAATGGATATCGGGACACAGGAACACTGAAGCTTTCTTT
TRBV9	-	TRBD2	TRBJ2-1	CASSVASRTSGGFGEQFF	TGTGCCAGCAGCGTAGCTAGCCGGACTAGCGGGGGATTTGGTGAGCAGTTCTTC
TRBV7-9	-	TRBD1	TRBJ2-3	CASSAGRQGGSMGTDTQYF	TGTGCCAGCAGCGCGGGTCGACAGGGGGGGTCGATGGGCACAGATACGCAGTATTTT
TRBV6-5	-	-	TRBJ2-6	CASSQISGANVLTF	TGTGCCAGCAGTCAAATTTCTGGGGCCAACGTCCTGACTTTC
TRBV5-4	-	TRBD1	TRBJ2-3	CASSIRTGGTDTQYF	TGTGCCAGCAGCATACGGACAGGGGGCACAGATACGCAGTATTTT
TRBV11-2	-	-	TRBJ2-3	CASSLGERATSTDTQYF	TGTGCCAGCAGCTTAGGAGAGCGGGCGACTAGCACAGATACGCAGTATTTT
TRBV18	-	-	TRBJ2-7	CASSPGQNYEQYF	TGTGCCAGCTCACCAGGACAGAATTACGAGCAGTACTTC
TRBV29-1	-	-	TRBJ1-3	CSVRSSGNTIYF	TGCAGCGTTCGGAGCTCTGGAAACACCATATATTTT
TRBV6-1	-	TRBD2	TRBJ2-3	CASSEMRDSGGASTDTQYF	TGTGCCAGCAGTGAAATGAGGGATAGCGGGGGGGCTAGCACAGATACGCAGTATTTT
TRBV5-4	-	TRBD1	TRBJ2-7	CASSLGGDRGTYEQYF	TGTGCCAGCAGCTTGGGCGGGGACAGGGGAACCTACGAGCAGTACTTC
TRBV6-5	few	-	TRBJ1-1	CASSSRVNTEAFF	TGTGCCAGCAGTTCCAGGGTGAACACTGAAGCTTTCTTT
TRBV6-5	-	TRBD1	TRBJ2-7	CATATGVLEQYF	TGTGCCACTGCAACAGGGGTTCTCGAGCAGTACTTC
TRBV7-3	few	TRBD2	TRBJ2-1	CASSLEREFEQFF	TGTGCCAGCAGCTTAGAGCGGGAATTTGAGCAGTTCTTC
TRBV14	-	-	TRBJ1-1	CASSQGRWSTEAFF	TGTGCCAGCAGCCAAGGAAGATGGAGCACTGAAGCTTTCTTT
TRBV5-1	few	-	TRBJ2-7	CASSLSAGTYEQYF	TGCGCCAGCAGCTTGAGTGCAGGAACCTACGAGCAGTACTTC
TRBV5-1	once	-	TRBJ2-1	CASSLDMFLAAPYNEQFF	TGCGCCAGCAGCTTGGATATGTTCTTAGCGGCGCCCTACAATGAGCAGTTCTTC
TRBV18	-	-	TRBJ1-1	CASSPRAMNTEAFF	TGTGCCAGCTCACCACGGGCCATGAACACTGAAGCTTTCTTT
TRBV3-1/TRBV3-2	few	-	TRBJ2-2	CASSQGLANTGELFF	TGTGCCAGCAGCCAAGGACTAGCGAACACCGGGGAGCTGTTTTTT
TRBV7-2	-	-	TRBJ1-1	CAIYPNRLPNTEAFF	TGTGCCATCTACCCCAACAGGTTACCGAACACTGAAGCTTTCTTT
TRBV10-3	-	TRBD1	TRBJ1-3	CAIQGQGNTIYF	TGTGCCATTCAGGGACAGGGAAACACCATATATTTT
TRBV30	-	-	TRBJ1-4	CASPAVGAQGEKLFF	TGTGCCTCCCCTGCGGTGGGGGCGCAGGGTGAAAAACTGTTTTTT
TRBV27	-	TRBD2	TRBJ2-5	CASSSQTSGGRETQYF	TGTGCCAGCAGTTCCCAGACTAGCGGGGGGAGAGAGACCCAGTACTTC
TRBV11-2	-	TRBD1	TRBJ2-7	CASRYTGGTYEQYF	TGTGCCAGCAGATATACAGGGGGCACCTACGAGCAGTACTTC
TRBV2	few	TRBD2	TRBJ2-7	CASRIPGTSGRVTLYEQYF	TGTGCCAGCAGGATCCCCGGGACTAGCGGGAGAGTTACTCTATACGAGCAGTACTTC
TRBV27	-	TRBD2	TRBJ2-5	CASSFWGGTQYF	TGTGCCAGCTCCTTTTGGGGGGGGACCCAGTACTTC
TRBV19	-	-	TRBJ2-3	CASSIGGRSSTDTQYF	TGTGCCAGTAGTATAGGGGGCCGATCCAGCACAGATACGCAGTATTTT
TRBV6-6	once	TRBD2	TRBJ2-1	CASSRPPGTSEDEQFF	TGTGCCAGCAGTCGACCCCCCGGGACTAGCGAAGATGAGCAGTTCTTC
TRBV6-5	-	-	TRBJ1-6	CASTARTYNSPLHF	TGTGCCAGCACCGCCAGGACCTATAATTCACCCCTCCACTTT
TRBV2	-	TRBD1	TRBJ2-5	CANDRDGTQYF	TGTGCCAACGACAGGGATGGGACCCAGTACTTC
TRBV15	-	TRBD2	TRBJ2-1	CATSRDKVASGSAEQFF	TGTGCCACCAGCAGAGATAAAGTGGCTAGCGGGAGCGCTGAGCAGTTCTTC
TRBV9	-	TRBD1	TRBJ1-3	CASSPTLGPRSGGPGNTIYF	TGTGCCAGCAGCCCGACATTGGGGCCCAGATCAGGGGGCCCGGGAAACACCATATATTTT
TRBV27	-	-	TRBJ2-2	CASSLMDFGGGELFF	TGTGCCAGCAGCCTAATGGATTTCGGCGGCGGGGAGCTGTTTTTT
TRBV27	-	TRBD1	TRBJ1-2	CASSLVGTGYYGYTF	TGTGCCAGCAGCCTAGTGGGGACAGGTTATTATGGCTACACCTTC
TRBV19	-	-	TRBJ1-1	CASRDGRVNTEAFF	TGTGCCAGTAGAGACGGGCGGGTGAACACTGAAGCTTTCTTT
TRBV5-6	once	TRBD1	TRBJ1-1	CASRSDRVGVSTEAFF	TGTGCCAGCAGGTCGGACAGGGTAGGTGTTTCGACTGAAGCTTTCTTT
TRBV4-2	few	-	TRBJ1-1	CASSPGGGVRGEAFF	TGTGCCAGCAGCCCGGGGGGTGGGGTCCGCGGTGAAGCTTTCTTT
TRBV11-1	-	-	TRBJ2-7	CASSPRLYEQYF	TGCGCCAGCAGCCCCCGACTCTACGAGCAGTACTTC
TRBV6-2/TRBV6-3	-	TRBD2	TRBJ2-2	CASSPRLAGGPGELFF	TGTGCCAGCAGCCCACGACTAGCGGGTGGACCCGGGGAGCTGTTTTTT
TRBV7-2	-	TRBD1	TRBJ1-2	CAGRDRENYGYTF	TGTGCCGGCCGGGACAGAGAAAACTATGGCTACACCTTC
TRBV29-1	few	-	TRBJ1-2	CSAGQGYGYTF	TGCAGCGCCGGTCAGGGCTATGGCTACACCTTC
TRBV30	-	-	TRBJ2-2	CAWSVFPRGGGELFF	TGTGCCTGGAGTGTATTTCCAAGGGGCGGCGGGGAGCTGTTTTTT
TRBV18	-	-	TRBJ1-5	CASSPRSSNQPQHF	TGTGCCAGCTCACCCAGATCGAGCAATCAGCCCCAGCATTTT
TRBV25-1	-	TRBD1	TRBJ2-5	CASSDGMDRGIQETQYF	TGTGCCAGCAGCGATGGGATGGACAGGGGGATCCAAGAGACCCAGTACTTC
TRBV10-3	-	TRBD2	TRBJ2-1	CAIKGLAGGNEQFF	TGTGCCATCAAGGGACTAGCGGGGGGTAATGAGCAGTTCTTC